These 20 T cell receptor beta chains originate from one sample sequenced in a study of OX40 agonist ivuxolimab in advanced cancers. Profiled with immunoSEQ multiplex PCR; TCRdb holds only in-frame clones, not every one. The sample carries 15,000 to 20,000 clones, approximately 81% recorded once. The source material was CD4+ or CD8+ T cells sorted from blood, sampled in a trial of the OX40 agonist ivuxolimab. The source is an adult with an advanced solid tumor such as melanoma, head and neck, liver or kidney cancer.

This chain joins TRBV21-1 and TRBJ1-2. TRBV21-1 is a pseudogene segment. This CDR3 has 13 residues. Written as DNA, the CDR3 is TGTGCCAGCAAAGGAGGGCTATACTATGGCTACACCTTC. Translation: CASKGGLYYGYTF.

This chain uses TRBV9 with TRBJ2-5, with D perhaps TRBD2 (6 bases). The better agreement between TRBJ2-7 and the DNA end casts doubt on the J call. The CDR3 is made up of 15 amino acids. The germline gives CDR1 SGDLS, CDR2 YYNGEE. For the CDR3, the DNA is TGTGCCAGCAGCGTAGGAGGGGACTCAACCTACGAGCAGTACTTC. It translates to CASSVGGDSTYEQYF.

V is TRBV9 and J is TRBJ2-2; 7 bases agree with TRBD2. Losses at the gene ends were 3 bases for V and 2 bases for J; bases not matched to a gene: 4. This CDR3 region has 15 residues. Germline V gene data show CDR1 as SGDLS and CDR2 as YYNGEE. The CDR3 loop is CASSAGTINTGELFF. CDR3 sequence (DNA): TGTGCCAGCAGCGCCGGGACTATAAACACCGGGGAGCTGTTTTTT.

As DNA, the CDR3 is TGTGCCAGCAGCCCCCCAGGGAATGAGCAGTTCTTC. It translates to CASSPPGNEQFF. V usage is TRBV13 and J usage is TRBJ2-1; D is possibly TRBD1 (5 bases). The CDR3 is 12 residues long. CDR1 PRHDT and CDR2 FYEKMQ come from the germline V gene (reference sequence). The V gene lost 5 bases and the J gene lost 7 bases, with 9 bases spanning the gap.

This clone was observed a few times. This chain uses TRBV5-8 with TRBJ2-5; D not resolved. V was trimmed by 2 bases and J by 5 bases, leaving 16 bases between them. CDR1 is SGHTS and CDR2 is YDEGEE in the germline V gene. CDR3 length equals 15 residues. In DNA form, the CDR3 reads TGTGCCAGCAGCTTTTTGACCGGGTCTCGGGAGACCCAGTACTTC. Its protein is CASSFLTGSRETQYF.

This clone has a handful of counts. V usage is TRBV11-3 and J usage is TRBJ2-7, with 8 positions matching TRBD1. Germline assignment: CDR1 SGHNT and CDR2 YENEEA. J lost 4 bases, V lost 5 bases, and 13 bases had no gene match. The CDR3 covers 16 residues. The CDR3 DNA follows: TGTGCCAGCAGCAGTACTGGGCCAGGGGGCGGGTACGAGCAGTACTTC. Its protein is CASSSTGPGGGYEQYF.

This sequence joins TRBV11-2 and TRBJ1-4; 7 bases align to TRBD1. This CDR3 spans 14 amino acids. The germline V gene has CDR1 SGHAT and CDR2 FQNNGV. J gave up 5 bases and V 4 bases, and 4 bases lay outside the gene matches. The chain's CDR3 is CASSSGQKNEKLFF. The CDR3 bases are TGTGCCAGCAGCTCGGGACAGAAGAATGAAAAACTGTTTTTT. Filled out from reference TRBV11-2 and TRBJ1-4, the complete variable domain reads EAGVAQSPRYKIIEKRQSVAFWCNPISGHATLYWYQQILGQGPKLLIQFQNNGVVDDSQLPKDRFSAERLKGVDSTLKIQPAKLEDSAVYLCASSSGQKNEKLFFGSGTQLSVL.

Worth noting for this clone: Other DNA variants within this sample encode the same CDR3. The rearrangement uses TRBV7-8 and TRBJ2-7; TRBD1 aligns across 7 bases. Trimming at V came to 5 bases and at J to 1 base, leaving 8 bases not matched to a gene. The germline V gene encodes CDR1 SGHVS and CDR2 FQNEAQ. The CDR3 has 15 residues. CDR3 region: CASSPRQGPSYEQYF. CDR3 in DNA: TGTGCCAGCAGCCCACGACAGGGTCCTTCCTACGAGCAGTACTTC.

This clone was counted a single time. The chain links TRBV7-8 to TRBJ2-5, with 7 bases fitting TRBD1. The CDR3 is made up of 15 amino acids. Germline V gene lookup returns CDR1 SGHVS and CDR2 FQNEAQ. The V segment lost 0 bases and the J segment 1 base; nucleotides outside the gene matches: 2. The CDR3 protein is CASSLAGTVQETQYF. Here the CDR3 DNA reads TGTGCCAGCAGCTTAGCGGGGACAGTCCAAGAGACCCAGTACTTC.

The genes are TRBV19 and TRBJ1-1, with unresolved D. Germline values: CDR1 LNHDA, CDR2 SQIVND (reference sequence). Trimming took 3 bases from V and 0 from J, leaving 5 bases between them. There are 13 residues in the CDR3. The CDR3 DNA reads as TGTGCCAGTAGTATCACAGTGAACACTGAAGCTTTCTTT. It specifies CASSITVNTEAFF.

For the CDR3, the DNA is TGTGCCAGCAGTGCCCGGGACAATCCCTACGAGCAGTACTTC. Protein product: CASSARDNPYEQYF. The chain recombines TRBV25-1 with TRBJ2-7; D possibly corresponds to TRBD1 (6 bases). The CDR3 loop spans 14 amino acids. The V gene lost 4 bases and the J gene lost 2 bases, with 12 bases spanning the gap. Per germline, CDR1 MGHDK and CDR2 SYGVNS.

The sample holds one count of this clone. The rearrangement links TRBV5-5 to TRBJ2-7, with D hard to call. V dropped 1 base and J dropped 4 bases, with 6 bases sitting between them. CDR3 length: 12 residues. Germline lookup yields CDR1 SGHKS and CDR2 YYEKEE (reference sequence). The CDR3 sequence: CASSLSPYEQYF. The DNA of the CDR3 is TGTGCCAGCAGCTTGTCTCCTTACGAGCAGTACTTC.

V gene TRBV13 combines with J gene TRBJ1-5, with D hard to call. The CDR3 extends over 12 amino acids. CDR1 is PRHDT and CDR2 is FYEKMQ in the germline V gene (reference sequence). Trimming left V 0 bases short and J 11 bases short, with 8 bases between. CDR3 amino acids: CASSLGAGSQHF. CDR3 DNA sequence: TGTGCCAGCAGCTTAGGCGCCGGATCCCAGCATTTT.

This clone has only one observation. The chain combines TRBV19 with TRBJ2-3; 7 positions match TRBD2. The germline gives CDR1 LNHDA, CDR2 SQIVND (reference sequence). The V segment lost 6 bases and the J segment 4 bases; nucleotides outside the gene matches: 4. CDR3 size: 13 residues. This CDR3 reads CASRAGVADTQYF. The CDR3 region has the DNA TGTGCCAGTAGGGCGGGAGTGGCAGATACGCAGTATTTT.

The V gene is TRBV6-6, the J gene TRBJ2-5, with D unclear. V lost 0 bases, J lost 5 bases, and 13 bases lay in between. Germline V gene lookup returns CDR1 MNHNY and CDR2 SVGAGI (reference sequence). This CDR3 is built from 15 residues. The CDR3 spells CASSYSIEDSETQYF. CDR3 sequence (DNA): TGTGCCAGCAGTTACTCGATAGAGGATTCGGAGACCCAGTACTTC.

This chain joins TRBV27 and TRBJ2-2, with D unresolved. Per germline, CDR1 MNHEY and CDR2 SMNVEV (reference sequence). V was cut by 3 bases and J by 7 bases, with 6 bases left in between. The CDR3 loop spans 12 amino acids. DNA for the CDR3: TGTGCCAGCAGTTTGGAGAACGGGGAGCTGTTTTTT. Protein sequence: CASSLENGELFF.

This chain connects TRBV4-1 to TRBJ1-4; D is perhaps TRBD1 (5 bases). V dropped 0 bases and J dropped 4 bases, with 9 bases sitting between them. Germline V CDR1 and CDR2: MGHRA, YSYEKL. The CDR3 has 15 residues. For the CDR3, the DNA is TGCGCCAGCAGCCAAGATGGGGGGTTTAATGAAAAACTGTTTTTT. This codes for CASSQDGGFNEKLFF.

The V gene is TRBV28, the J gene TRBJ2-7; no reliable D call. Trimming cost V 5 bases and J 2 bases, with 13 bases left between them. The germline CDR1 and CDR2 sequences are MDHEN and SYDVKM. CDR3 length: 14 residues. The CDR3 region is CASSELLVPYEQYF. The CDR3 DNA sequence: TGTGCCAGCAGTGAGCTACTTGTCCCCTACGAGCAGTACTTC. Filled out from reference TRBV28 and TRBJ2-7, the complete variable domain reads DVKVTQSSRYLVKRTGEKVFLECVQDMDHENMFWYRQDPGLGLRLIYFSYDVKMKEKGDIPEGYSVSREKKERFSLILESASTNQTSMYLCASSELLVPYEQYFGPGTRLTVT.

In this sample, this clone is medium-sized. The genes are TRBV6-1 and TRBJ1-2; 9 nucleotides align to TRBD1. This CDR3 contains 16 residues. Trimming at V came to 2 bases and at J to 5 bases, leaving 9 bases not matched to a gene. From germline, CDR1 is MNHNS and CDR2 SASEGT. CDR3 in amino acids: CASSESTGGIGYGYTF. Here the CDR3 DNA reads TGTGCCAGCAGTGAATCGACAGGGGGAATAGGGTATGGCTACACCTTC.

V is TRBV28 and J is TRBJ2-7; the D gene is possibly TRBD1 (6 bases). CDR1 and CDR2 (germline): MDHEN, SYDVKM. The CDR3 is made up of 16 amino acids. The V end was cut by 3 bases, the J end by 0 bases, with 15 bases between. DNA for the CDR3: TGTGCCAGCAGTTTGGGCCCGACAGGCAGCTCCTACGAGCAGTACTTC. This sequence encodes CASSLGPTGSSYEQYF.